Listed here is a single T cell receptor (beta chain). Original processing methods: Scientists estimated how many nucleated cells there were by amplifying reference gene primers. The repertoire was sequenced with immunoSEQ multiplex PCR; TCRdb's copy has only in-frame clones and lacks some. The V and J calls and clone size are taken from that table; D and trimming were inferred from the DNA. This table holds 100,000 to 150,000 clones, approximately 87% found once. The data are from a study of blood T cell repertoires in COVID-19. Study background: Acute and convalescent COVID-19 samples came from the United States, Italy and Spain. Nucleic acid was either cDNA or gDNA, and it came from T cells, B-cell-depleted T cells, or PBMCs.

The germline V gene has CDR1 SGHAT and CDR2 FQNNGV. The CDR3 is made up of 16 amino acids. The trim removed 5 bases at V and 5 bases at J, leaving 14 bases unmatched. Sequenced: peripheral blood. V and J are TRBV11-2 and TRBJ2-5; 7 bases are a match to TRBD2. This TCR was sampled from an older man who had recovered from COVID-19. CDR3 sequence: CASSLRGVAAGETQYF. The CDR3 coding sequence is TGTGCCAGCAGCCTCCGGGGGGTAGCGGCCGGGGAGACCCAGTACTTC.